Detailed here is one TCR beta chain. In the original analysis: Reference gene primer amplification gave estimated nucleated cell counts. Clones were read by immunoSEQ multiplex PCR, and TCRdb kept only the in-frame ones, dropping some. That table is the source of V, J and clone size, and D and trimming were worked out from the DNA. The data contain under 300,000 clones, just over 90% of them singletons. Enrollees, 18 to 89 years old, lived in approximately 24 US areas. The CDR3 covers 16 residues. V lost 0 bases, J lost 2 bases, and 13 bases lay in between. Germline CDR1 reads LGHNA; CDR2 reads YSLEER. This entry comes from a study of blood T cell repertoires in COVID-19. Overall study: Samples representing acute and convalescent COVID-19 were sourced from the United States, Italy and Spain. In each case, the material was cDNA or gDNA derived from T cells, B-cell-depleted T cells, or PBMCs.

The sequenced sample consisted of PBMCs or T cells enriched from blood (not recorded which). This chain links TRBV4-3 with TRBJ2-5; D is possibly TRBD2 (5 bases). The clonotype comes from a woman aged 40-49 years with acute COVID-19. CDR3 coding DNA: TGCGCCAGCAGCCAAGATACTGGTCGCGGGCAAGAGACCCAGTACTTC. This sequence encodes CASSQDTGRGQETQYF.